Following are 3 T cell receptor beta chains from one sample sequenced in a study of T cells in Graves' hyperthyroidism and ophthalmopathy. Researchers amplified the TCR beta CDR3 regions from RNA transcripts. First-round RT-PCR targeting the TCR CDR3 was performed with the HTBI primer set. Each CDR3 protein gets one entry after TCRdb re-called the multiplex PCR reads with MiXCR. This table holds 300,000 to 350,000 distinct CDR3 sequences, approximately 16% found once. The sequenced material came from blood. Receptors originate from a man younger than 45 with Graves' hyperthyroidism.

The chain links TRBV3-1 to TRBJ2-5; a possible D gene is TRBD1 (6 bases). Germline-derived CDR1 and CDR2 are LGHDT and YNNKEL (reference sequence). Trimming took off 4 bases at V and 4 bases at J, with 13 bases between the two ends. The CDR3 has 14 residues. CDR3 sequence reads: CASSLRDNGETQYF. The CDR3 nucleotides are TGTGCCAGCAGCCTCCGGGACAATGGAGAGACCCAGTACTTC.

This clonotype has just a few counts. This rearrangement joins TRBV7-2 to TRBJ2-7; 9 bases align to TRBD2. The CDR3 consists of 15 residues. V lost 2 bases to trimming and J lost 3 bases; unmatched junction nucleotides: 5. CDR1 and CDR2 from the germline V gene are SGHTA and FQGNSA. The CDR3 bases are TGTGCCAGCAGCTTAACTAGCGGGCCTTACTACGAGCAGTACTTC. This encodes CASSLTSGPYYEQYF.

This clonotype was seen only a few times. The rearrangement joins TRBV6-1 to TRBJ2-1; 7 positions match TRBD2. The CDR3 is 14 amino acids. The germline V gene encodes CDR1 MNHNS and CDR2 SASEGT. After removal of 3 bases from V and 1 base from J, the junction contained 0 bases not matched to a gene. This CDR3 reads CASSDGGSYNEQFF. In nucleotides, the CDR3 is TGTGCCAGCAGTGACGGGGGGTCCTACAATGAGCAGTTCTTC.